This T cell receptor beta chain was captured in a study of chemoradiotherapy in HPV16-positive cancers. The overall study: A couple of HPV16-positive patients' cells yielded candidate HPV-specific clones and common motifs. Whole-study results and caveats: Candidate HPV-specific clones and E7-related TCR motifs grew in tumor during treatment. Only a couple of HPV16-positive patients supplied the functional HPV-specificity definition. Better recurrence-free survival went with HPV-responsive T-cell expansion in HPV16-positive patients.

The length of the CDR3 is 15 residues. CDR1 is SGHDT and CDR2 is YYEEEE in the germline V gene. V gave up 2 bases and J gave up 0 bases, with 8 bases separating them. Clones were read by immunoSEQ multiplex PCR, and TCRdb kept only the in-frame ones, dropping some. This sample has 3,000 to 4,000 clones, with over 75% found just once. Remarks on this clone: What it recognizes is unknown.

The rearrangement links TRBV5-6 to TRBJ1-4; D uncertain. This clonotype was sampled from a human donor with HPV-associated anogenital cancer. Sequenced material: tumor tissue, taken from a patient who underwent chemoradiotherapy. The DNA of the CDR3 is TGTGCCAGCAGCTTATACAGTGCAACTAATGAAAAACTGTTTTTT. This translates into CASSLYSATNEKLFF.